This TCR beta chain appears in the sequencing data of a study of human T cells and chemical hapten exposure. As for time point: patch test 2, 6 weeks after DPC sensitization. Treatment reported: therapeutic diphenylcyclopropenone sensitization with weekly scalp DPC. TCRdb fed the RACE reads into MiXCR, producing one record per CDR3 protein. The repertoire has about 400,000 distinct CDR3 sequences, about 6% of them found once; the top ten carry about 5.6%. Germline CDR1 is KGHDR and CDR2 is SFDVKD. The CDR3 contains 14 residues. V shed 3 bases and J shed 3 bases, with 8 bases lying between them. The chain carries TRBV24-1 and TRBJ2-1; D is unclear. The source is a woman between 18 and 29 years old with alopecia areata. Some clones in this sample may be carry-over from other donors' samples. The sample was whole blood, taken in connection with sensitization to the hapten diphenylcyclopropenone (DPC). CDR3 bases: TGTGCCACCAGTGATAAGGGCAGCTACAATGAGCAGTTCTTC. Protein product: CATSDKGSYNEQFF.